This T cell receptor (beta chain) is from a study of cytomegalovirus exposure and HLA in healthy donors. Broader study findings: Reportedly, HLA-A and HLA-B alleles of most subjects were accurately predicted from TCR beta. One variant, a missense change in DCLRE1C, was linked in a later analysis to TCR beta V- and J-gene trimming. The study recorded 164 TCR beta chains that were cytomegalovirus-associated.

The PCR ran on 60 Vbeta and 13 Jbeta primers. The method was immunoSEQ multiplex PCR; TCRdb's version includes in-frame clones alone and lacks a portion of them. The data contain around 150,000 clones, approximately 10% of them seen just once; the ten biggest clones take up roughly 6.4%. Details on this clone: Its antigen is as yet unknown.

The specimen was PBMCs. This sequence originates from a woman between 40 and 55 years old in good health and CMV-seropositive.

CDR3 sequence (DNA): TGTGCCAGCAGTGAAAGGCAGGGGGCGTATGGGGAAAAACTGTTTTTT. It translates to CASSERQGAYGEKLFF. This chain connects TRBV2 to TRBJ1-4, with 8 bases aligning to TRBD1. V was clipped by 2 bases and J by 8 bases; unmatched bases: 10. The CDR3 length is 16 residues. CDR1 SNHLY and CDR2 FYNNEI come from the germline V gene.